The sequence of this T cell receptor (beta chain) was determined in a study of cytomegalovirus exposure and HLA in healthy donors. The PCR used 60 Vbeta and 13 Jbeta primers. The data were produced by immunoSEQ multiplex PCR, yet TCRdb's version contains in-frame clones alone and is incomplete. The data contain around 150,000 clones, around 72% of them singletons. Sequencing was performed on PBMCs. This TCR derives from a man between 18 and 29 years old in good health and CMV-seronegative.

The CDR3 reads CSVDPIAGGPTDTQYF. Written as DNA, the CDR3 is TGCAGCGTCGACCCTATAGCGGGAGGGCCCACAGATACGCAGTATTTT. The rearrangement joins TRBV29-1 to TRBJ2-3; 11 nucleotides align to TRBD2. V lost 6 bases and J lost 2; bases outside the gene matches: 10. The V gene's germline CDR1 is SQVTM and CDR2 ANQGSEA. This CDR3 has 16 amino acids.